These 17 T cell receptor beta chains were sequenced from one sample in a study of blood T cell repertoires in COVID-19. Assay: immunoSEQ multiplex PCR; the TCRdb copy retains only in-frame clones and omits some. This sample carries over 110,000 clones, 80% of them seen once, and the ten largest clones take 3.5% to 4%. The specimen was peripheral blood. Receptor source: a man between 65 and 85 years old who had recovered from COVID-19.

V and J are TRBV11-2 and TRBJ2-7, with 8 bases lining up with TRBD2. Losses at the gene ends were 1 base for V and 0 bases for J; bases not matched to a gene: 8. The germline V gene has CDR1 SGHAT and CDR2 FQNNGV. The CDR3 is made up of 17 amino acids. CDR3 residues: CASSLGKLADHSYEQYF. The CDR3 DNA sequence: TGTGCCAGCAGCTTAGGTAAACTAGCGGACCACTCCTACGAGCAGTACTTC.

The chain links TRBV28 to TRBJ1-5; 9 positions agree with TRBD1. V was clipped by 5 bases and J by 0 bases; unmatched bases: 14. This CDR3 is built from 19 residues. Germline-derived CDR1 and CDR2 are MDHEN and SYDVKM. In DNA, the CDR3 is TGTGCCAGCAGTCCCCTGACAGGGGGAGGCCCCTATAGCAATCAGCCCCAGCATTTT. Residues: CASSPLTGGGPYSNQPQHF.

The chain joins TRBV9 to TRBJ2-1; 11 positions agree with TRBD2. V dropped 0 bases and J dropped 5; count of bases not matched to a gene: 1. This CDR3 contains 15 residues. CDR1 is SGDLS, CDR2 YYNGEE, per germline. CDR3 region: CASSVGLAGNNEQFF. The CDR3 DNA follows: TGTGCCAGCAGCGTAGGACTAGCGGGGAACAATGAGCAGTTCTTC. Together with reference TRBV9 and TRBJ2-1, the CDR3 gives the full variable domain: DSGVTQTPKHLITATGQRVTLRCSPRSGDLSVYWYQQSLDQGLQFLIQYYNGEERAKGNILERFSAQQFPDLHSELNLSSLELGDSALYFCASSVGLAGNNEQFFGPGTRLTVL.

The chain joins TRBV20-1 to TRBJ2-1; D remains unclear. V lost 8 bases to trimming and J lost 9 bases, with 11 bases between them. This CDR3 spans 10 amino acids. Germline V gene data show CDR1 as DFQATT and CDR2 as SNEGSKA (reference sequence). CDR3 sequence: CSPNELEQFF. The CDR3 bases are TGCAGTCCCAACGAACTTGAGCAGTTCTTC.

The chain employs TRBV5-1 and TRBJ1-1; TRBD1 matches 8 bases. Unmatched junction bases numbered 10, after V lost 4 bases and J lost 5 bases. CDR3 length: 15 amino acids. Germline CDR1 and CDR2: SGHRS and YFSETQ. In DNA, the CDR3 is TGCGCCAGCAGCAAAACTGGACAGGGTGGAACTGAAGCTTTCTTT. Amino acids: CASSKTGQGGTEAFF.

The chain links TRBV2 to TRBJ1-6, with D perhaps matching TRBD1 (5 bases). Between the trimmed V and J ends, which lost 2 bases and 7 bases, there was a span of 9 bases. Germline V lookup: CDR1 SNHLY, CDR2 FYNNEI. This CDR3 region has 14 residues. This CDR3 is CASSEWGGNSPLHF. Here the CDR3 DNA reads TGTGCCAGCAGTGAATGGGGGGGGAATTCACCCCTCCACTTT. The entire variable domain, with the rest obtained from reference TRBV2 and TRBJ1-6, is as follows: EPEVTQTPSHQVTQMGQEVILRCVPISNHLYFYWYRQILGQKVEFLVSFYNNEISEKSEIFDDQFSVERPDGSNFTLKIRSTKLEDSAMYFCASSEWGGNSPLHFGNGTRLTVT.

CDR3 DNA sequence: TGTGCCAGCAGCTTAGGTCCAGCGGGAGGCTCCTACGAGCAGTACTTC. Translated: CASSLGPAGGSYEQYF. The chain combines TRBV7-8 with TRBJ2-7; 9 bases fit TRBD2. Losses at the gene ends were 1 base for V and 0 bases for J; bases not matched to a gene: 4. CDR1 and CDR2 from the germline V gene are SGHVS and FQNEAQ. This CDR3 has 16 amino acids.

The chain recombines TRBV11-2 with TRBJ2-7, with TRBD2 as a possible D gene (6 bases). V was clipped by 3 bases and J by 0 bases, with 9 bases between them. Germline lookup yields CDR1 SGHAT and CDR2 FQNNGV. The CDR3 spans 14 residues. CDR3 residues: CASSLSGYSYEQYF. The CDR3 DNA reads as TGTGCCAGCAGCTTGAGCGGGTACTCCTACGAGCAGTACTTC. The entire variable domain, with the rest obtained from reference TRBV11-2 and TRBJ2-7, is as follows: EAGVAQSPRYKIIEKRQSVAFWCNPISGHATLYWYQQILGQGPKLLIQFQNNGVVDDSQLPKDRFSAERLKGVDSTLKIQPAKLEDSAVYLCASSLSGYSYEQYFGPGTRLTVT.

This chain uses TRBV5-6 with TRBJ2-7, with D unresolved. The V gene lost 3 bases and the J gene lost 0 bases, with 4 bases spanning the gap. The CDR3 runs to 12 residues. Germline lookup yields CDR1 SGHDT and CDR2 YYEEEE. The CDR3 bases are TGTGCCAGCAGCTCCCGCTCCTACGAGCAGTACTTC. Its translation is CASSSRSYEQYF.

This chain uses TRBV6-5 with TRBJ1-6; D possibly corresponds to TRBD1 (5 bases). This CDR3 region has 16 residues. The V gene lost 0 bases and the J gene lost 6 bases, with 12 bases spanning the gap. Germline V gene sequence: CDR1 MNHEY, CDR2 SVGAGI. The CDR3 region is CASSYSMQGPNSPLHF. CDR3 bases: TGTGCCAGCAGTTACTCGATGCAGGGCCCTAATTCACCCCTCCACTTT.

The chain couples TRBV5-4 to TRBJ1-2, with 7 bases lining up with TRBD1. Germline trimming cut 0 bases from V and 1 base from J; bases unmatched to any gene: 6. CDR1 and CDR2 (germline): SGHNT, YYREEE (reference sequence). The CDR3 is made up of 16 amino acids. This CDR3 is CASSLVRGLLNYGYTF. The DNA of the CDR3 is TGTGCCAGCAGCTTGGTCAGGGGGTTACTTAACTATGGCTACACCTTC.

This CDR3 is CASSLPWTGQETQYF. CDR3 DNA sequence: TGCGCCAGCAGCCTGCCATGGACAGGCCAAGAGACCCAGTACTTC. The genes are TRBV4-1 and TRBJ2-5; 7 bases line up with TRBD1. V gave up 4 bases and J gave up 1 base; unmatched junction bases: 6. CDR3 length: 15 residues. The germline V gene has CDR1 MGHRA and CDR2 YSYEKL.

This clone was observed a handful of times. This chain uses TRBV7-9 with TRBJ2-3; 7 bases agree with TRBD2. Germline CDR1 reads SEHNR; CDR2 reads FQNEAQ (reference sequence). V was clipped by 6 bases and J by 5 bases; unmatched bases: 2. The CDR3 is made up of 12 amino acids. The CDR3 sequence: CASRRGVDTQYF. The CDR3 DNA is TGTGCCAGCAGACGGGGGGTAGATACGCAGTATTTT.

The rearrangement links TRBV9 to TRBJ2-5; 11 bases are a match to TRBD1. From germline, CDR1 is SGDLS and CDR2 YYNGEE. V gave up 3 bases and J gave up 0 bases; unmatched junction bases: 10. The CDR3 totals 18 residues. The CDR3, as DNA: TGTGCCAGCAGCGGACGGACAGGGGGCGGGTTGTACCAAGAGACCCAGTACTTC. This encodes CASSGRTGGGLYQETQYF.

The rearrangement links TRBV9 to TRBJ2-1; TRBD2 might be the D (6 bases). Germline V gives CDR1 SGDLS, CDR2 YYNGEE. This CDR3 contains 15 residues. V was cut by 4 bases and J by 5 bases, with 16 bases left in between. The CDR3 is CASSHGLNPNNEQFF. CDR3 bases: TGTGCCAGCAGCCACGGACTAAATCCCAACAATGAGCAGTTCTTC.

The V and J genes are TRBV19 and TRBJ2-7; a possible D gene is TRBD1 (6 bases). The germline V gene has CDR1 LNHDA and CDR2 SQIVND (reference sequence). The CDR3 consists of 13 residues. The V end lost 5 bases, the J end lost 5 bases, and 13 bases lay between the germline ends. CDR3 region: CASSPGHSNEQYF. The CDR3 nucleotides read TGTGCCAGTAGTCCGGGACATTCTAACGAGCAGTACTTC. Based on the CDR3 plus reference TRBV19 and TRBJ2-7, the full variable domain is DGGITQSPKYLFRKEGQNVTLSCEQNLNHDAMYWYRQDPGQGLRLIYYSQIVNDFQKGDIAEGYSVSREKKESFPLTVTSAQKNPTAFYLCASSPGHSNEQYFGPGTRLTVT.

The V and J genes are TRBV5-1 and TRBJ1-3; maybe TRBD1 (5 bases). The length of the CDR3 is 15 residues. V was shortened by 1 base and J by 0 bases, with 8 bases between the two germline ends. Germline V gene lookup returns CDR1 SGHRS and CDR2 YFSETQ. The CDR3 DNA follows: TGCGCCAGCAGCTTGAACGGGGGCTCTGGAAACACCATATATTTT. Translated, it gives CASSLNGGSGNTIYF.